The clone carrying this TCR beta chain was detected many times. The antigen is unknown. The source of the sample is a study of T cells after yellow fever vaccination. Turning to the study itself: Any fraction with a low cell number was prepared using SMART-Seq v4 Ultra Low Input. The study's findings and limits: Among primary-vaccination clones, most reappeared after the booster, at about 95% for CD4 and 88% for CD8. By day 5 rather than day 15, the secondary response had peaked, though it was weaker.

The CDR3 has 15 residues. V was clipped by 6 bases and J by 3 bases, with 20 bases between them. CDR1 and CDR2 (germline): SQVTM, ANQGSEA. Each CDR3 protein is one row after TCRdb ran MiXCR on the 5' RACE reads. The table has some 200,000 distinct CDR3 sequences, approximately 11% seen once. This rearrangement joins TRBV29-1 to TRBJ1-1; D possibly corresponds to TRBD1 (5 bases). The receptor was isolated from a man aged 18 to 30 who received the YFV17D yellow fever vaccine. The sample in question was CD8+ T cells sorted from PBMCs, obtained 15 days after the yellow fever booster vaccination. In nucleotides, the CDR3 is TGCAGCGTCACTCTCCCCGGGCAGGGTGACACTGAAGCTTTCTTT. Translated: CSVTLPGQGDTEAFF. The full variable domain, rest sourced from reference TRBV29-1 and TRBJ1-1, is SAVISQKPSRDICQRGTSLTIQCQVDSQVTMMFWYRQQPGQSLTLIATANQGSEATYESGFVIDKFPISRPNLTFSTLTVSNMSPEDSSIYLCSVTLPGQGDTEAFFGQGTRLTVV.